A selection of T cell receptor beta chains follows, all from one sample in a study of cytomegalovirus exposure and HLA in healthy donors. Measured with immunoSEQ multiplex PCR; TCRdb has only the in-frame clones, and not every one. The sample holds 150,000 to 200,000 clones, around 78% seen once. Sequencing was performed on PBMCs. All receptors come from a woman in her twenties or thirties in good health and CMV-seropositive. Both conserved end residues are part of each CDR3. D genes are given only for firm matches.

D: TRBD1; V: TRBV6-6; CDR3: CASSLTGGTGELFF
D: TRBD2; V: TRBV19; CDR3: CASSIAFPTSGDWGTQYF
D: TRBD1; V: TRBV5-1; CDR3: CASSHGQGGNTEAFF
D: -; V: TRBV20-1; CDR3: CSANTGSKLFF
D: -; V: TRBV7-9; CDR3: CASLSRGADTQYF
D: -; V: TRBV19; CDR3: CASSPLPGYKHTEAFF
D: -; V: TRBV28; CDR3: CASSLSAGSFGYTF
D: TRBD1; V: TRBV30; CDR3: CAWSPGTDTEAFF
D: -; V: TRBV6-6; CDR3: CASSYVGRTEAFF
D: -; V: TRBV18; CDR3: CASSPPPGESGYTF
D: -; V: TRBV30; CDR3: CAWSVRGNTEAFF
D: -; V: TRBV10-2; CDR3: CASSGQPNYGYTF
D: -; V: TRBV6-1; CDR3: CASSAWGRGSTDTQYF
D: -; V: TRBV7-8; CDR3: CASSSEIRDIVGYGYTF
D: -; V: TRBV19; CDR3: CASSSHPTEAFF
D: -; V: TRBV28; CDR3: CASSAADQETQYF
D: -; V: TRBV5-1; CDR3: CASSLGSDEKLFF
D: -; V: TRBV7-9; CDR3: CASSQSGGNGYTF
D: -; V: TRBV19; CDR3: CASRIRTTGSHSTEAFF
D: TRBD1; V: TRBV2; CDR3: CASPGQGGNQPQHF
D: -; V: TRBV7-6; CDR3: CASSLAREGSGNTIYF
D: -; V: TRBV4-1; CDR3: CASSQSSSATTEAFF
D: TRBD2; V: TRBV19; CDR3: CASSSGTSGRSYNEQFF
D: -; V: TRBV5-6; CDR3: CASSLDNTAKNIQYF
D: TRBD1; V: TRBV5-6; CDR3: CASSLLNRGREGEQYF
D: -; V: TRBV7-2; CDR3: CASSVRVREQYF
D: -; V: TRBV18; CDR3: CASSPPSEETQYF
D: -; V: TRBV25-1; CDR3: CASSELVSNQPQHF
D: -; V: TRBV11-3; CDR3: CASSTSQVHEQFF